This is a list of T cell receptor beta chains from one sample in a study of cytomegalovirus exposure and HLA in healthy donors. The method was immunoSEQ multiplex PCR; TCRdb's version includes in-frame clones alone and lacks a portion of them. This table holds 200,000 or so clones, approximately 88% found once. The source material was PBMCs. Source of these receptors: a young man in good health and CMV-seropositive. The conserved cysteine and the conserved F or W are not part of the CDR3 here.

V gene	CDR3 protein
TRBV30	AWGRTVEQY
TRBV28	ASSPGTGLYEQY
TRBV6-1	ASMGILDTEAF
TRBV11-1	ASSLAGVLVYT
TRBV6-6	ASRDTTNEKLF
TRBV7-8	ASSLFTGHYGYT
TRBV29-1	SVGHRMNTGELF
TRBV2	ASIHTDTQY
TRBV2	ASSDRGRQPQH
TRBV19	ASSSGPNTGELF
TRBV19	ASSITQSYEQY
TRBV5-1	ASSLNTGGQFGIYGYT
TRBV10-1	ASASTPELNYGYT
TRBV5-1	ASSQVRDSGGYEQY
TRBV29-1	SVGTSGFYNEQF
TRBV28	ASSLSWTSGSGEQF
TRBV7-6	ASSLTYYYNEQF
TRBV27	ASRRGQTLSNEKLF
TRBV7-9	ASQGQNNEKLF
TRBV29-1	SVEQEEPYEQY
TRBV6-6	ASSTSSWGTVTEAF
TRBV27	ASSLRRTSGRASTGELF
TRBV10-1	ASSGRRNGNQPQH
TRBV28	ASGKDSNEKLF
TRBV29-1	SVDLGGNTEAF
TRBV15	ATSRAMVVSEQY
TRBV28	ASIPGQGLGAF
TRBV28	ASSPQYGSGRGPGEQY
TRBV6-1	ASSDLVEGAGELF
TRBV5-6	ASSPGTGDNQPQH
TRBV9	ASSGHPGQGGDTQY
TRBV7-9	ASSSDRELEKLF
TRBV6-5	ASSYSRGGEQY
TRBV5-1	ASSLEPGVYYEQY
TRBV6-1	ASRGLAESDTQY
TRBV7-9	ASSPGQRADGANVLT
TRBV6-5	ASSYSSGPNNEQF
TRBV6-5	ASTITPAEPYGYT
TRBV27	ASSLRSGQSYEQY
TRBV6-1	ASSRDSWEQY
TRBV19	ASSLRLAGSRNEQY
TRBV7-6	ASSLAEGHPYEQY